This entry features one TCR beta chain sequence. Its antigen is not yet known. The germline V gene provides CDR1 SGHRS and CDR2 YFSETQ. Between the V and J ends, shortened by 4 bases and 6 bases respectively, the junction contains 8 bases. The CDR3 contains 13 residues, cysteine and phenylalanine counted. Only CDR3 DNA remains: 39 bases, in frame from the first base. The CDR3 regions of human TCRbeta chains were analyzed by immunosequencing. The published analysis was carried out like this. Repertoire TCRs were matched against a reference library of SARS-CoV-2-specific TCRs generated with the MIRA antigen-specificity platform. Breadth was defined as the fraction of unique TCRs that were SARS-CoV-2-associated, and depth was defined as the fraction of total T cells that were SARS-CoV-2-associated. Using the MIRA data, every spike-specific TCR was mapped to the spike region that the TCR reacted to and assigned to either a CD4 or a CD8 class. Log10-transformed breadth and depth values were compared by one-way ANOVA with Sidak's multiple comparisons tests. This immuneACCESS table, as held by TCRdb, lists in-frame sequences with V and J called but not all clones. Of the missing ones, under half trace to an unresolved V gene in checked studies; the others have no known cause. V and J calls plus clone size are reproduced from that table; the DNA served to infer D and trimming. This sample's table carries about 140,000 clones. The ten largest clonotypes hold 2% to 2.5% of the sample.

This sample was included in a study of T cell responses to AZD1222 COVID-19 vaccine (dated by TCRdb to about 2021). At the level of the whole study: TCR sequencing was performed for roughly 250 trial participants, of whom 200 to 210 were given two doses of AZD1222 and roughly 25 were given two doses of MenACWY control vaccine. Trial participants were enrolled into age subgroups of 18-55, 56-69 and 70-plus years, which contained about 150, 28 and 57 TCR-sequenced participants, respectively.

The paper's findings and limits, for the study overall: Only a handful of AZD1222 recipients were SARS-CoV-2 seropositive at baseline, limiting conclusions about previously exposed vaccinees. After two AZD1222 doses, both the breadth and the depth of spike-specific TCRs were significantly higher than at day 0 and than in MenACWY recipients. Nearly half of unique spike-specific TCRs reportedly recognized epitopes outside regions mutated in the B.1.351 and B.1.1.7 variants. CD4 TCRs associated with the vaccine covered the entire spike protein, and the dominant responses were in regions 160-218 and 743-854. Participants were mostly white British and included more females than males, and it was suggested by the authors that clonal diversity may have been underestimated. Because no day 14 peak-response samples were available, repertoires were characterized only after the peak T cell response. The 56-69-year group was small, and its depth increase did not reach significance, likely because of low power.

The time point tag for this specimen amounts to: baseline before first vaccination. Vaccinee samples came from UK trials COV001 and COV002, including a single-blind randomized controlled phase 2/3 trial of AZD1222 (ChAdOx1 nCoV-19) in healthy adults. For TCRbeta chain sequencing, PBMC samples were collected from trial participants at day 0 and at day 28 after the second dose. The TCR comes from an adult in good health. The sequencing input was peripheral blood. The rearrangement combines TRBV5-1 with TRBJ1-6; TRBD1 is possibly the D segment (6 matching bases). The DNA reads TGCGCCAGCAGCCTGGACAGTAATTCACCCCTCCACTTT. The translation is CASSLDSNSPLHF.